This T cell receptor (beta chain) was recorded in a study of blood T cell repertoires in COVID-19 (TCRdb year 2020). At the level of the whole study: Collaborator samples came from the United States, Italy and Spain and covered acute and convalescent phases of COVID-19. The repertoires were made available in a free public database intended to serve as a resource for research on the immune response to SARS-CoV-2. The material from the prospective study consisted of cDNA or gDNA derived from T cells, B-cell-depleted T cells, or PBMCs. The samples were drawn from two sources: the first 160 participants of the ongoing ImmuneRACE study, and 1,254 subjects contributed by 6 global collaborators. Sample metadata almost always included a de-identified subject ID, COVID-19 status, age in years and sex. Deeply sampled blood TCRbeta repertoires from subjects exposed to, actively infected with, or recovered from COVID-19 were included in the dataset. Where available, HLA class I and class II types were obtained from metadata supplied by the sample provider rather than from assay-based typing.

Whole blood was collected in K2EDTA tubes by collaborating institutions according to the institutions' own protocols. Collaborator samples were shipped for TCRbeta analysis as frozen whole blood, isolated PBMCs, or DNA extracted from either sample type. On this clone itself: It has no known antigen specificity. No base-level quality is on record; no much larger clone is a single base apart.

Study-level results and caveats: The amount of clinical and demographic metadata varied by source and participant and was provided uncurated.

TCRbeta CDR3 regions were amplified from genomic DNA using the immunoSEQ Assay, a bias-controlled multiplex PCR. Per the authors' processing: Within the assay, amplification of reference gene primers was used to estimate how many nucleated cells each sample contained. Sequence reads were collapsed and filtered to measure the absolute abundance of every unique TCRbeta CDR3 rearrangement. Productive Simpson clonality was computed per sample as the square root of Simpson's diversity index over productive rearrangements. Entries here come from immuneACCESS through TCRdb and include only in-frame sequences with V and J called. Some clones fail to appear in such tables; in the studies checked, an unresolved V gene covers under half of the shortfall, and the cause of the remainder is unknown. The V and J calls and clone size come from that table; D and trimming were worked out from the DNA. For this sample the table gives 120,000 or so clones, of which about 85% were detected only once. The top ten constitute under 2.5% of the sample.

The cysteine opens and the phenylalanine closes a CDR3 of 20 amino acids. Only CDR3 DNA is held: 60 bases, read in frame from base 1. CDR1 and CDR2 are read off the germline V gene as MDHEN and SYDVKM. V loses 6 bases at its end and J loses 7 bases; junction bases beyond the gene matches: 25. The sequenced sample consisted of peripheral blood. This receptor was taken from a man aged 70-80 years with acute or convalescent COVID-19. The chain uses TRBV28 and TRBJ1-1, with 11 central nucleotides matching TRBD1. In nucleotide form, the sequence is TGTGCCAGCAGACAAACCGGGACAGGGGGACTAGTCCGACCTCCCTATGAAGCTTTCTTT. This gives the protein CASRQTGTGGLVRPPYEAFF. With all but the CDR3 taken from the reference TRBV28 and TRBJ1-1 genes, the full variable domain is: DVKVTQSSRYLVKRTGEKVFLECVQDMDHENMFWYRQDPGLGLRLIYFSYDVKMKEKGDIPEGYSVSREKKERFSLILESASTNQTSMYLCASRQTGTGGLVRPPYEAFFGQGTRLTVV.